Here is one T cell receptor beta chain with its context. Its antigen remains unknown. Repertoires were generated with immunoSEQ multiplex PCR, while TCRdb's copy carries only in-frame clones and drops some. This table holds about 14,000 clones, approximately 90% found once. V shed 1 base and J 16 bases; nucleotides not matched to a gene: 8. The CDR3 has 13 residues. The germline CDR1 and CDR2 sequences are SNHLY and FYNNEI. Samples of blood were obtained at baseline, on cycle 4 day 1, and on cycle 7 day 1. This specimen comes from a study of OX40 agonist ivuxolimab in advanced cancers. As for the study in general: Anti-PD-1, anti-PD-L1 or anti-CTLA-4 therapy given earlier was allowed, and 30% to 45% had some.

Study findings and constraints: Some nonresponders likewise displayed low normalized T-cell clonal expansion.

The specimen was CD4+ or CD8+ T cells sorted from blood, collected in a trial of the OX40 agonist ivuxolimab. The receptor's source is an adult with an advanced solid tumor such as melanoma, head and neck, liver or kidney cancer. The V gene is TRBV2, the J gene TRBJ2-1; the match to TRBD1 covers 9 bases. CDR3 coding DNA: TGTGCCAGCAGTGAAGGGACAGGGGCCGTGGTTTTCTTC. Residues: CASSEGTGAVVFF.